This TCR beta chain appears in the sequencing data of a study of cytomegalovirus exposure and HLA in healthy donors. On the study more broadly: The Caucasian-associated ancestry cluster contained 75% to 85% of the roughly 400 genotyped donors. Whole-study findings and limits: Common viral pathogens seemed to be connected with several of the most significant clusters, according to a later analysis.

Primers included in the PCR were 60 Vbeta and 13 Jbeta primers. Here immunoSEQ multiplex PCR was the method, and the copy in TCRdb shows in-frame clones only, minus some. The table lists some 180,000 clones, approximately 84% of them singletons, with approximately 2.9% in the top ten. V lost 1 base to trimming and J lost 4 bases, with 15 bases between them. The CDR3 is 16 residues long. Germline V gene lookup returns CDR1 SGDLS and CDR2 YYNGEE. Comment on this clone: The antigen is unknown.

Specimen: PBMCs. This rearrangement joins TRBV9 to TRBJ2-1; D is ambiguous. This TCR derives from a female donor in good health and CMV-seronegative. This CDR3 reads CASSVQGDLEYNEQFF. CDR3 in DNA: TGTGCCAGCAGCGTACAAGGAGACCTCGAATACAATGAGCAGTTCTTC. The whole variable domain, remainder taken from reference TRBV9 and TRBJ2-1, is DSGVTQTPKHLITATGQRVTLRCSPRSGDLSVYWYQQSLDQGLQFLIQYYNGEERAKGNILERFSAQQFPDLHSELNLSSLELGDSALYFCASSVQGDLEYNEQFFGPGTRLTVL.